This record looks at one T cell receptor beta chain sequence and its context. This record belongs to a study of T cell changes during pregnancy in multiple sclerosis. Measured with immunoSEQ multiplex PCR; TCRdb has only the in-frame clones, and not every one. The sample records about 57,000 clones, roughly 93% being singletons. The germline V gene has CDR1 KGHSH and CDR2 LQKENI. V gave up 3 bases and J gave up 2 bases; unmatched junction bases: 4. This CDR3 comprises 16 residues. This chain links TRBV18 with TRBJ2-2; 9 nucleotides match TRBD2. This sequence was found in a female donor with multiple sclerosis, enrolled in a pregnancy study. Sequencing used peripheral blood, obtained after pregnancy. The CDR3 protein is CASSPFSGRNTGELFF. The CDR3 DNA is TGTGCCAGCTCACCTTTTAGCGGGAGAAACACCGGGGAGCTGTTTTTT.